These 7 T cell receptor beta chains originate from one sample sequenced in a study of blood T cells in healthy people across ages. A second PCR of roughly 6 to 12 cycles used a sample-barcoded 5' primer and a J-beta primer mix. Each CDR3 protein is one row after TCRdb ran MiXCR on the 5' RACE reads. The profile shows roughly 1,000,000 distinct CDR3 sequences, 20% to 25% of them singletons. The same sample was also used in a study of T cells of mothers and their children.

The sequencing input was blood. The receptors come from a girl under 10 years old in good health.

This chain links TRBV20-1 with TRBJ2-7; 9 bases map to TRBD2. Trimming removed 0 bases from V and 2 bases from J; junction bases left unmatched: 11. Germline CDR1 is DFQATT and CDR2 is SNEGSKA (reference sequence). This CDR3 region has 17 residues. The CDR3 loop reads CSARDINSGGEAYEQYF. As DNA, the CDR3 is TGCAGTGCTAGAGATATTAATAGCGGGGGCGAAGCCTACGAGCAGTACTTC.

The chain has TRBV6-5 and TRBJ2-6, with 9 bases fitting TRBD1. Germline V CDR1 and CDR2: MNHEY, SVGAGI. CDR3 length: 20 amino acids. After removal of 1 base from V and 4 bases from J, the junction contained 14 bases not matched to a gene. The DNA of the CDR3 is TGTGCCAGCAGTTACTGGACAGGGGCCCTCTTTGAGTCCGGGGCCAACGTCCTGACTTTC. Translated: CASSYWTGALFESGANVLTF.

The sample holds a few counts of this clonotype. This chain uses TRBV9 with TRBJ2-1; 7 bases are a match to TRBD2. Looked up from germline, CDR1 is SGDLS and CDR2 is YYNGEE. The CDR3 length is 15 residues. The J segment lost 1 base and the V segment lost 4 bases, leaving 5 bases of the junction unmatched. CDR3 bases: TGTGCCAGCAGCCCGAGCGGGGAATCCTACAATGAGCAGTTCTTC. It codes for CASSPSGESYNEQFF.

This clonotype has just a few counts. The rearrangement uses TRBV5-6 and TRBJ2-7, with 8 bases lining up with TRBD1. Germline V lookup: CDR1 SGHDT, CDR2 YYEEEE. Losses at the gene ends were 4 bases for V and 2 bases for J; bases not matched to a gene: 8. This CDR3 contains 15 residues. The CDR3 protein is CASSRRGQGAYEQYF. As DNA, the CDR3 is TGTGCCAGCAGCAGACGAGGACAGGGCGCCTACGAGCAGTACTTC. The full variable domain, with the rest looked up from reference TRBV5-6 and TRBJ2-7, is DAGVTQSPTHLIKTRGQQVTLRCSPKSGHDTVSWYQQALGQGPQFIFQYYEEEERQRGNFPDRFSGHQFPNYSSELNVNALLLGDSALYLCASSRRGQGAYEQYFGPGTRLTVT.

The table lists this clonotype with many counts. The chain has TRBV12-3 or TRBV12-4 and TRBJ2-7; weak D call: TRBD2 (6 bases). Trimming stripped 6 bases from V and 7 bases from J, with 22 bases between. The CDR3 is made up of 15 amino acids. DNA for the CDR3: TGTGCCAGCAGAGACGGGACTGGCCTGTACGGAGAGCAGTACTTC. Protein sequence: CASRDGTGLYGEQYF.

The DNA for the CDR3 is TGTGCCACCGGCGATGACACAAACAATCAGCCCCAGCATTTT. Translating gives CATGDDTNNQPQHF. The chain recombines TRBV24-1 with TRBJ1-5; D gene uncertain. Trimming left V 9 bases short and J 3 bases short, with 14 bases between. The CDR3 extends over 14 amino acids. CDR1 KGHDR and CDR2 SFDVKD come from the germline V gene.

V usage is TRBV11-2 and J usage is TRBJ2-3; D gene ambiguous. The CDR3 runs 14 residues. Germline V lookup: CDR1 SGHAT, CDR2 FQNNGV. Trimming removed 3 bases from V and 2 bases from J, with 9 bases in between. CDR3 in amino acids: CASSLDGFTDTQYF. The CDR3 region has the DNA TGTGCCAGCAGCTTGGACGGATTCACAGATACGCAGTATTTT.